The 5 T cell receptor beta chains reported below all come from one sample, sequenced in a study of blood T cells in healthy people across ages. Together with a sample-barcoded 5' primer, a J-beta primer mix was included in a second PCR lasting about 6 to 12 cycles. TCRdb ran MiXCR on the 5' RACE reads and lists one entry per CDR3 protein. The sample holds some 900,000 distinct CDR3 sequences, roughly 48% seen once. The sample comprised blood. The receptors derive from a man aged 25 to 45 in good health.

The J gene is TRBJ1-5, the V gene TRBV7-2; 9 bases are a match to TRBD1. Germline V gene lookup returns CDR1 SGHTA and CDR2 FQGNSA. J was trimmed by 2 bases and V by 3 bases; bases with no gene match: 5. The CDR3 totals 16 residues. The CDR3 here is CASSFTGGEGNQPQHF. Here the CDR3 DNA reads TGTGCCAGCAGCTTCACAGGGGGCGAGGGCAATCAGCCCCAGCATTTT.

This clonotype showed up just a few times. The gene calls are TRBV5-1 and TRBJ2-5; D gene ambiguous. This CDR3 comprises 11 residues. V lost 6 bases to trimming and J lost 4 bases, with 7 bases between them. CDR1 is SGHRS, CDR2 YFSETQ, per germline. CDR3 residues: CASKSGETQYF. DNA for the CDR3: TGCGCCAGCAAGTCGGGAGAGACCCAGTACTTC.

CDR3 loop: CASSFASGGGNEQYF. The CDR3 DNA is TGTGCCAGCAGCTTCGCTAGCGGGGGGGGAAATGAGCAGTACTTC. The gene calls are TRBV7-9 and TRBJ2-5, with TRBD2 identical over 12 bases. The germline V gene has CDR1 SEHNR and CDR2 FQNEAQ (reference sequence). V gave up 3 bases and J gave up 11 bases; unmatched junction bases: 10. This CDR3 is 15 amino acids long.

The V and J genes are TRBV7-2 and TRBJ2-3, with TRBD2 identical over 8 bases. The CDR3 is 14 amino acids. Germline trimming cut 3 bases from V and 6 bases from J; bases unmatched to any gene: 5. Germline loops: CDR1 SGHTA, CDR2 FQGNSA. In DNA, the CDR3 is TGTGCCAGCAGCTTGGGCCGGGAGGGGGATACGCAGTATTTT. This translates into CASSLGREGDTQYF.

CDR3 sequence reads: CASSLLAGAEEQFF. The CDR3 coding sequence is TGTGCCAGCAGTTTACTAGCGGGGGCTGAAGAGCAGTTCTTC. The chain carries TRBV6-5 and TRBJ2-1; TRBD2 matches at 11 bases. V lost 4 bases to trimming and J lost 10 bases; unmatched junction nucleotides: 6. Germline V gives CDR1 MNHEY, CDR2 SVGAGI. This CDR3 comprises 14 residues.